The source of this TCR beta chain is a study of cytomegalovirus exposure and HLA in healthy donors. Amplification used 60 Vbeta primers and 13 Jbeta primers. This table comes from immunoSEQ multiplex PCR, and its TCRdb copy is limited to in-frame clones, with some not included. The clone table shows around 51,000 clones, with the ten largest holding 2% to 2.5%. About this clone itself: The antigen is not known.

Study-level results: Whilst most TCR sequences proved rare, a subset of public TCRs occurred across many donors.

This TCR came from a woman aged 40 to 49 in good health and CMV-seronegative. Source material: PBMCs.

The CDR3 DNA is TGTGCCAGTAGTCCCCTGACAGGAGTCAATCAGCCCCAGCATTTT. Amino acid sequence: CASSPLTGVNQPQHF. The chain recombines TRBV19 with TRBJ1-5; D is perhaps TRBD1 (6 bases). CDR1 LNHDA and CDR2 SQIVND come from the germline V gene (reference sequence). The CDR3 sequence is 15 residues long. V was shortened by 5 bases and J by 3 bases, with 14 bases between the two germline ends.